The clone carrying this T cell receptor (beta chain) was recorded a few times. This specimen comes from a study of blood T cell repertoires in COVID-19. In the authors' methods: How many nucleated cells were present was estimated from reference gene primer amplification. Sequencing was performed with immunoSEQ multiplex PCR; in TCRdb, only in-frame clones are kept and a portion is missing. That table furnishes V, J and clone size, whereas the DNA furnished D and trimming. The data contain about 18,000 clones, under 85% of them singletons. The CDR3 is 10 residues long. With 10 bases removed from V and 7 bases from J, the gap between germline ends came to 10 bases. The germline V gene has CDR1 ENHRY and CDR2 SYGVKD. Seattle cases were enrolled at active infection and followed longitudinally.

The gene calls are TRBV10-3 and TRBJ1-2, with D uncertain. The sequence came from a man in his 70s with COVID-19, enrolled during active disease. Sequencing used peripheral blood. In DNA, the CDR3 is TGTGCCACCTACAACAGTGGCTACACCTTC. This codes for CATYNSGYTF.